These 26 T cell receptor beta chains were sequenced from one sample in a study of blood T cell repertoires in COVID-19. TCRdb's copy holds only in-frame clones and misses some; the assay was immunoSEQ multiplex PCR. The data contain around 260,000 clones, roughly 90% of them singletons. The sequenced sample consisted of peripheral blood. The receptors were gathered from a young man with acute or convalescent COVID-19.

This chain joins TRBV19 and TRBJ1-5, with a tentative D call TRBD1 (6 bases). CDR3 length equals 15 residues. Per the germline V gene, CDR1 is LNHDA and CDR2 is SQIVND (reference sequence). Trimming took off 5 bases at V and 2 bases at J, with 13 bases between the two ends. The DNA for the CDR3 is TGTGCCAGTAGTGATCAAGGGGGTGGCAATCAGCCCCAGCATTTT. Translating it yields CASSDQGGGNQPQHF.

CDR3 bases: TGTGCCAGCAGCTTTCGACAGGGGGCGCGAGCCGGGGAGCTGTTTTTT. This translates into CASSFRQGARAGELFF. V is TRBV7-9 and J is TRBJ2-2, with 10 bases matching TRBD1. Trimming removed 3 bases from V and 6 bases from J; junction bases left unmatched: 7. Germline V gives CDR1 SEHNR, CDR2 FQNEAQ (reference sequence). The CDR3 extends over 16 amino acids.

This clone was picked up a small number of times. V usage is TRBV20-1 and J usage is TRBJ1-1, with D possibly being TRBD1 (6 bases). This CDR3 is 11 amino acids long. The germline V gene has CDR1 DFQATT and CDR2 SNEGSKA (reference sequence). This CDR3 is CRLTRGTEAFF. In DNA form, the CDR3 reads TGCAGGCTTACCAGGGGCACTGAAGCTTTCTTT.

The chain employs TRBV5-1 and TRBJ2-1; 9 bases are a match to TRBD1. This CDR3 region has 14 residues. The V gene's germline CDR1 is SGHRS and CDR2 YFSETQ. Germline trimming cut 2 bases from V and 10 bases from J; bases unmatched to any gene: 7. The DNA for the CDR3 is TGCGCCAGCAGCTTACAGGGGGCAAAGGACGAGCAGTTCTTC. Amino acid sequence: CASSLQGAKDEQFF.

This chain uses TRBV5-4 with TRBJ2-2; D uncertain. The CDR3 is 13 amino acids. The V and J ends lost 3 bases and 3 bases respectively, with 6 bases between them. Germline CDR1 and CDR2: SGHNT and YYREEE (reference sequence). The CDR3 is CASSSTDTGELFF. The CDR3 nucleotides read TGTGCCAGCAGCTCCACGGACACCGGGGAGCTGTTTTTT.

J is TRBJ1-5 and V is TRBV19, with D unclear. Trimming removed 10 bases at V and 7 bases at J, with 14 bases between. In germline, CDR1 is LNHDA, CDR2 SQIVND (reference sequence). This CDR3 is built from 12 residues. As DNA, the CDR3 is TGTGCCACCTCCGGGGAGAGACAGCCCCAGCATTTT. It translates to CATSGERQPQHF.

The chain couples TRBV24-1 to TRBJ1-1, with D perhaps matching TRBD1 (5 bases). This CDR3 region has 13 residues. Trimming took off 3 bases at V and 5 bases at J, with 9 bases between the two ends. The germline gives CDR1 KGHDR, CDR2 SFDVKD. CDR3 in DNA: TGTGCCACCAGTGATAGGGGATGGACTGAAGCTTTCTTT. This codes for CATSDRGWTEAFF.

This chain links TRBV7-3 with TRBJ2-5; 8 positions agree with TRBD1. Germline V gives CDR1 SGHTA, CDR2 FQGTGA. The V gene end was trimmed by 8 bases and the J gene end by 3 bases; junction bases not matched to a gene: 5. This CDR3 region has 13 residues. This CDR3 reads CASGQGGEETQYF. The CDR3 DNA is TGTGCCAGCGGACAGGGCGGGGAAGAGACCCAGTACTTC.

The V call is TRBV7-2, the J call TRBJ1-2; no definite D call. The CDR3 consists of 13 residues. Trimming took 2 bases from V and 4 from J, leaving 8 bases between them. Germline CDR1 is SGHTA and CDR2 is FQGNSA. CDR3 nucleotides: TGTGCCAGCAGCTTAATGGAGATCTATGGCTACACCTTC. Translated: CASSLMEIYGYTF.

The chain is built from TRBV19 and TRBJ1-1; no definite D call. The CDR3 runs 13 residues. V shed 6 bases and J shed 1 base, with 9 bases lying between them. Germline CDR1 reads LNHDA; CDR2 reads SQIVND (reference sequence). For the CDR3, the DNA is TGTGCCAGTAGCCGGGAGAGGAACACTGAAGCTTTCTTT. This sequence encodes CASSRERNTEAFF.

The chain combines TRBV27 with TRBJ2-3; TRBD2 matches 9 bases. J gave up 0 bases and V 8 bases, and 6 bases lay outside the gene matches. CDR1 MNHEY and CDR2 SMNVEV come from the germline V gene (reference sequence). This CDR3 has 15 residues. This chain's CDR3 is CASRSSGTSTDTQYF. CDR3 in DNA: TGTGCCAGCCGCTCTAGCGGGACGAGCACAGATACGCAGTATTTT.

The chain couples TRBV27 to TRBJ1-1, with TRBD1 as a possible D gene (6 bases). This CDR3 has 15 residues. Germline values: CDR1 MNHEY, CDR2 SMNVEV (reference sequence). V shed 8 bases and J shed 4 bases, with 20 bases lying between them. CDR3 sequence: CASSKDRIPGTEAFF. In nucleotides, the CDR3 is TGTGCCAGCTCTAAGGACAGAATCCCCGGCACTGAAGCTTTCTTT.

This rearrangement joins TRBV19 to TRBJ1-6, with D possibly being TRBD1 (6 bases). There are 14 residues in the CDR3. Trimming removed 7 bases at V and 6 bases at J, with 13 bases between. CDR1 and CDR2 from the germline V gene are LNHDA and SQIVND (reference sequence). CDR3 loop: CASTRQVVNSPLHF. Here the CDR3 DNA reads TGTGCCAGTACCCGACAGGTTGTTAATTCACCCCTCCACTTT.

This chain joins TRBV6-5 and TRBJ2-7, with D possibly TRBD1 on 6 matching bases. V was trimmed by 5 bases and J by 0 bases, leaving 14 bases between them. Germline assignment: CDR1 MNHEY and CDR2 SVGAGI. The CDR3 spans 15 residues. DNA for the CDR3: TGTGCCAGCAGTCGTTTTACAGGGAGCTCCTACGAGCAGTACTTC. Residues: CASSRFTGSSYEQYF.

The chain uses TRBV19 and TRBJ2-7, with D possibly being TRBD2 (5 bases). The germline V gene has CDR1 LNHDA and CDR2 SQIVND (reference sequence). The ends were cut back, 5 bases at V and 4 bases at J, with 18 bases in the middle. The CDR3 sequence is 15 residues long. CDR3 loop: CASSGGGARVYEQYF. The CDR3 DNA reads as TGTGCCAGTAGTGGCGGCGGCGCGAGGGTGTACGAGCAGTACTTC.

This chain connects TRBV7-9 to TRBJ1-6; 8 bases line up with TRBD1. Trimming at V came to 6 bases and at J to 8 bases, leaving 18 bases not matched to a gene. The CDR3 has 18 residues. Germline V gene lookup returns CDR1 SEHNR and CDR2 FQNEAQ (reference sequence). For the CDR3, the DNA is TGTGCCAGCAGGCCCGGGACAGGAGGTGACCTTAGGGATTCACCCCTCCACTTT. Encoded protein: CASRPGTGGDLRDSPLHF.

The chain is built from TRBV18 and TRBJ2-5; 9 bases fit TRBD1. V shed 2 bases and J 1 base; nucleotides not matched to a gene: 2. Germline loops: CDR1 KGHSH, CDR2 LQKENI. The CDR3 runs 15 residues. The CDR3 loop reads CASSPWTGVQETQYF. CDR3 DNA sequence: TGTGCCAGCTCACCATGGACAGGGGTCCAAGAGACCCAGTACTTC.

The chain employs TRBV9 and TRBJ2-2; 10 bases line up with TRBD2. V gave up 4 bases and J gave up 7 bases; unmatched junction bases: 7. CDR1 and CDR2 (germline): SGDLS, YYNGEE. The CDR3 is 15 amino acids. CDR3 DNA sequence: TGTGCCAGCAGCAGTAGCGGGGGGCCGATCGGGGAGCTGTTTTTT. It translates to CASSSSGGPIGELFF.

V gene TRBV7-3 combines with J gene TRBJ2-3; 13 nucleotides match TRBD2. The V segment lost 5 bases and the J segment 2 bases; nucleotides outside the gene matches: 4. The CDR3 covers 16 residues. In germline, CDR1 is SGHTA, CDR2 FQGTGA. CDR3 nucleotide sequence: TGTGCCAGCAGCACTGGACTAGCGGGAGTCACAGATACGCAGTATTTT. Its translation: CASSTGLAGVTDTQYF.

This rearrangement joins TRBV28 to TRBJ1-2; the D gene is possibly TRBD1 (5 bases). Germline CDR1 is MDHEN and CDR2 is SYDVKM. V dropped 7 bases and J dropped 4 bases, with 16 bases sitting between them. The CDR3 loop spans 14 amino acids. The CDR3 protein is CASTREDIAYGYTF. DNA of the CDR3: TGTGCCAGCACCAGAGAGGACATCGCCTATGGCTACACCTTC.

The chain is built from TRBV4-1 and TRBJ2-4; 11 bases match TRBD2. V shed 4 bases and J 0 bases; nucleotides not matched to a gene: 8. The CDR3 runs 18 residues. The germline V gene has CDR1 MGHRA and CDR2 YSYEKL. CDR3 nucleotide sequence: TGCGCCAGCAGCCCGGGACTAGCGGACAGTTTAGCCAAAAACATTCAGTACTTC. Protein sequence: CASSPGLADSLAKNIQYF.

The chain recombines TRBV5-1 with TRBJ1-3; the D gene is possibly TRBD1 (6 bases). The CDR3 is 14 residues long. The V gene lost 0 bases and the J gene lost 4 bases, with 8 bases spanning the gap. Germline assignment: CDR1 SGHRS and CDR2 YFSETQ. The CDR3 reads CASSLGQVGNTIYF. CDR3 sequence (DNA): TGCGCCAGCAGCTTGGGACAGGTCGGAAACACCATATATTTT.

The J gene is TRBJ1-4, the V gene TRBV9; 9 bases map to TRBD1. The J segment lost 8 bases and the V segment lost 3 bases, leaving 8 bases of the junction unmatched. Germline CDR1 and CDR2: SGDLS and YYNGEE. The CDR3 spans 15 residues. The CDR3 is CASSGSGTGMEKLFF. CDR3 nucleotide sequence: TGTGCCAGCAGCGGCTCCGGGACAGGGATGGAAAAACTGTTTTTT.

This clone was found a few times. CDR3 in DNA: TGTGCCAGCAGCCGAACAAGACAGGGGGCGAGTTATCGGTACTTC. Residues: CASSRTRQGASYRYF. V and J are TRBV5-8 and TRBJ2-7; 10 bases agree with TRBD1. The CDR3 extends over 15 amino acids. Germline loops: CDR1 SGHTS, CDR2 YDEGEE. Trimming removed 4 bases from V and 12 bases from J; junction bases left unmatched: 16.

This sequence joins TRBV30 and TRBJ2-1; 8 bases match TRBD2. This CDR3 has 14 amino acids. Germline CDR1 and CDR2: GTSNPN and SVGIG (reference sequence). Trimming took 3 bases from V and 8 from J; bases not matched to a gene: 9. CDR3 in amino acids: CAWRKIAGKDEQFF. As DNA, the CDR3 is TGTGCCTGGAGGAAAATAGCGGGAAAGGATGAGCAGTTCTTC.

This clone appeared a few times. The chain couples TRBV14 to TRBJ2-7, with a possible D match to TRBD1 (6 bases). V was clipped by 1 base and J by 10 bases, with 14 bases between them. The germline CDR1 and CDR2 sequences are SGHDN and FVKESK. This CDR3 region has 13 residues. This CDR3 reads CASSQGLSQGQYF. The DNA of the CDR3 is TGTGCCAGCAGCCAAGGGCTCTCACAGGGACAGTACTTC.